The 15 T cell receptor beta chains presented below share a single source sample, sequenced in a study of cytomegalovirus exposure and HLA in healthy donors. Both 60 Vbeta primers and 13 Jbeta primers went into the PCR. Clones were sequenced by immunoSEQ multiplex PCR, and TCRdb holds only the in-frame ones, with some missing. The sample contains roughly 84,000 clones, 55% to 65% of which appear only once. Sequencing was done on a sample of PBMCs. The receptors come from a woman aged 40-49 years in good health and CMV-seropositive.

CDR3 bases: TGTGCCAGCAGTCGGACTAGCGGAACCTACGAGCAGTACTTC. Translated: CASSRTSGTYEQYF. The chain carries TRBV6-5 and TRBJ2-7; the match to TRBD2 covers 10 bases. This CDR3 comprises 14 residues. Germline lookup yields CDR1 MNHEY and CDR2 SVGAGI. The V segment lost 5 bases and the J segment 2 bases; nucleotides outside the gene matches: 3.

The chain links TRBV25-1 to TRBJ2-3, with D possibly TRBD1 on 5 matching bases. Looked up from germline, CDR1 is MGHDK and CDR2 is SYGVNS. The CDR3 totals 15 residues. The ends were cut back, 2 bases at V and 2 bases at J, with 11 bases in the middle. The CDR3 DNA follows: TGTGCCAGCAGTGAAGACAGCTACTACACAGATACGCAGTATTTT. Protein: CASSEDSYYTDTQYF.

The table lists this clone with a count of one. This chain links TRBV15 with TRBJ1-4; tentative D call: TRBD1 (6 bases). The germline V gene encodes CDR1 LNHNV and CDR2 YYDKDF (reference sequence). The CDR3 is 15 residues long. Trimming took 5 bases from V and 8 from J, leaving 18 bases between them. CDR3 in amino acids: CATSGFRGATEKLFF. The CDR3 nucleotides are TGTGCCACCAGCGGGTTTCGGGGGGCAACGGAAAAACTGTTTTTT.

The rearrangement joins TRBV7-9 to TRBJ1-3; 8 nucleotides align to TRBD1. This CDR3 is 17 amino acids long. Germline loops: CDR1 SEHNR, CDR2 FQNEAQ (reference sequence). With V trimmed by 5 bases and J by 0 bases, 9 bases remained unmatched. The CDR3 loop reads CASSAAGGTSSGNTIYF. CDR3 nucleotide sequence: TGTGCCAGCAGCGCCGCAGGGGGCACTAGCTCTGGAAACACCATATATTTT.

This clone was observed once. J is TRBJ2-1 and V is TRBV30; 9 nucleotides match TRBD2. Germline CDR1 reads GTSNPN; CDR2 reads SVGIG (reference sequence). V lost 2 bases and J lost 7; bases outside the gene matches: 9. The CDR3 totals 15 residues. The CDR3 loop reads CAWSLPSGIRNEQFF. The CDR3 DNA reads as TGTGCCTGGAGTTTGCCTAGCGGGATTCGGAATGAGCAGTTCTTC.

V and J are TRBV10-1 and TRBJ2-5; weak D call: TRBD1 (5 bases). The ends were cut back, 7 bases at V and 2 bases at J, with 11 bases in the middle. This CDR3 comprises 13 residues. Germline values: CDR1 WNHNN, CDR2 SYGVQD (reference sequence). Here the CDR3 DNA reads TGCGCCAGCAACAGGACGGATCAAGAGACCCAGTACTTC. Its protein product is CASNRTDQETQYF.

V and J are TRBV11-3 and TRBJ2-6; possibly TRBD2 for D (6 bases). The V end was cut by 1 base, the J end by 4 bases, with 14 bases between. Germline values: CDR1 SGHNT, CDR2 YENEEA. The CDR3 length is 17 residues. CDR3 residues: CASSLGRGAGGANVLTF. CDR3 nucleotides: TGTGCCAGCAGCTTAGGGCGCGGGGCCGGGGGGGCCAACGTCCTGACTTTC.

The chain joins TRBV4-3 to TRBJ2-7; the match to TRBD1 covers 9 bases. The V and J ends lost 5 bases and 4 bases, in that order; junction bases with no gene match: 9. CDR3 length: 15 amino acids. The V gene's germline CDR1 is LGHNA and CDR2 YSLEER. As DNA, the CDR3 is TGCGCCAGCAGCAGCACCGGACAGGGGACTTACGAGCAGTACTTC. Protein sequence: CASSSTGQGTYEQYF.

This chain joins TRBV29-1 and TRBJ2-1; 12 nucleotides match TRBD1. The CDR3 has 17 amino acids. V lost 2 bases to trimming and J lost 3 bases; unmatched junction nucleotides: 8. CDR1 is SQVTM, CDR2 ANQGSEA, per germline. In DNA form, the CDR3 reads TGCAGCGTTGAACGGGGACAGGGGGCAACATACTACAATGAGCAGTTCTTC. This codes for CSVERGQGATYYNEQFF.

The V and J genes are TRBV29-1 and TRBJ1-2, with 10 bases lining up with TRBD1. The V gene end was trimmed by 1 base and the J gene end by 7 bases; junction bases not matched to a gene: 6. This CDR3 has 14 residues. Germline lookup yields CDR1 SQVTM and CDR2 ANQGSEA. The DNA of the CDR3 is TGCAGCGTTGAAGTTACGACAGGGGGCGTTGGCTACACCTTC. The encoded protein is CSVEVTTGGVGYTF.

A remark on this clone: Different DNA sequences within this sample yield the same CDR3. The chain is built from TRBV6-6 and TRBJ2-5; possibly TRBD1 for D (6 bases). The germline V gene encodes CDR1 MNHNY and CDR2 SVGAGI (reference sequence). The CDR3 runs to 14 residues. Trimming stripped 2 bases from V and 5 bases from J, with 12 bases between. CDR3 coding DNA: TGTGCCAGCAGTTACGGGGGCAGTAGGGAGACCCAGTACTTC. Residues: CASSYGGSRETQYF.

The chain carries TRBV28 and TRBJ2-1; TRBD2 agrees at 12 bases. The CDR3 extends over 16 amino acids. Unmatched junction bases numbered 7, after V lost 5 bases and J lost 5 bases. Germline lookup yields CDR1 MDHEN and CDR2 SYDVKM. The CDR3 protein is CASSPLAGGPHNEQFF. The CDR3 DNA reads as TGTGCCAGCAGTCCTCTAGCGGGAGGGCCCCACAATGAGCAGTTCTTC.

The V gene is TRBV15, the J gene TRBJ2-7, with unresolved D. Trimming took 1 base from V and 2 from J, leaving 9 bases between them. This CDR3 comprises 14 residues. Germline loops: CDR1 LNHNV, CDR2 YYDKDF (reference sequence). CDR3 DNA: TGTGCCACCAGCAGAGCCAGTCCCCCCTACGAGCAGTACTTC. Translation: CATSRASPPYEQYF. Drawing the rest from reference TRBV15 and TRBJ2-7, the complete variable domain is DAMVIQNPRYQVTQFGKPVTLSCSQTLNHNVMYWYQQKSSQAPKLLFHYYDKDFNNEADTPDNFQSRRPNTSFCFLDIRSPGLGDTAMYLCATSRASPPYEQYFGPGTRLTVT.

The chain has TRBV19 and TRBJ1-5; D ambiguous. The CDR3 spans 14 residues. CDR1 is LNHDA, CDR2 SQIVND, per germline (reference sequence). Trimming cost V 10 bases and J 0 bases, with 13 bases left between them. DNA for the CDR3: TGTGCCAACCTAGGGAGTTATAGCAATCAGCCCCAGCATTTT. The encoded protein is CANLGSYSNQPQHF.

V usage is TRBV20-1 and J usage is TRBJ2-1; D remains unclear. V lost 0 bases and J lost 9, with 6 bases in between. The germline V gene has CDR1 DFQATT and CDR2 SNEGSKA (reference sequence). The CDR3 runs 11 residues. CDR3: CSARDQVEQFF. The DNA for the CDR3 is TGCAGTGCTAGAGACCAGGTTGAGCAGTTCTTC.